Here is one T cell receptor beta chain with its context. The antigen is undetermined. The templates were synthetic TCR analogs, and they were spiked into each PCR. The repertoire was sequenced with immunoSEQ multiplex PCR; TCRdb's copy has only in-frame clones and lacks some. Altogether tens of thousands of clones are present, roughly 84% being singletons, with the ten largest covering 5.8%. This record comes from a study of PD-L1 blockade in urothelial cancer. General study results and limits: Those with durable benefit had larger increases in tumor-associated blood clones at 3 weeks.

The CDR3 is 17 amino acids. V was trimmed by 6 bases and J by 6 bases, leaving 27 bases between them. Germline V gene data show CDR1 as SGHTA and CDR2 as FQGNSA. Pretreatment sampling and on-treatment sampling together yielded between 1 and 8 samples for each patient. J is TRBJ2-7 and V is TRBV7-2, with TRBD2 as a possible D gene (6 bases). The material sequenced was PBMCs, taken around atezolizumab (anti-PD-L1) treatment. The clonotype was recovered from a man aged 40-49 years with urothelial cancer. CDR3: CASSPQQARVGGGEQYF. The CDR3 region has the DNA TGTGCCAGCAGTCCCCAGCAGGCGCGAGTGGGGGGTGGCGAGCAGTACTTC.